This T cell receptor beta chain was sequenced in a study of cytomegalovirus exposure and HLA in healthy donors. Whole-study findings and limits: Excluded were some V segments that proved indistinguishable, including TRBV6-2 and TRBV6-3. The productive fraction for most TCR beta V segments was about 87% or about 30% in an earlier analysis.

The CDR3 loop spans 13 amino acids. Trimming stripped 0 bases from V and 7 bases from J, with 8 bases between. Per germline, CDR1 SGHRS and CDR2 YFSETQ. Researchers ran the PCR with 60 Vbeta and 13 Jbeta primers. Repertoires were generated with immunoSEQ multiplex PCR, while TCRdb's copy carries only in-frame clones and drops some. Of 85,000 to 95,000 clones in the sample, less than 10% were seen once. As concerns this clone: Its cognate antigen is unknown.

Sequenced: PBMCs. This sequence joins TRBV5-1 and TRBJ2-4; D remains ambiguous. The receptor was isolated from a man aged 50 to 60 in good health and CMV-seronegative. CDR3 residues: CASSLDLSNIQYF. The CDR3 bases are TGCGCCAGCAGCTTGGATCTAAGTAACATTCAGTACTTC.